A selection of T cell receptor beta chains follows, all from one sample in a study of T cell responses to AZD1222 COVID-19 vaccine. Using immunoSEQ multiplex PCR, the repertoire was profiled, and TCRdb retains in-frame clones only, with some absent. Altogether 120,000 or so clones are present, 90% to 95% being singletons, with the ten largest covering 2.8%. The sequencing here drew on peripheral blood, taken on day 0 of AZD1222 vaccination. These receptors all stem from an adult in good health. The CDR3 runs from the conserved cysteine through the conserved F or W. Fields, in order: CDR3 length, clone size, J gene, D gene, V gene, CDR3 protein, CDR3 DNA. The D gene is left open where the match is weak. Clone size appears in some rows only: once, few, many, or a class for an expanded clone.

length: 16
size: NA
J: TRBJ2-4
D: NA
V: TRBV7-8
CDR3: CASSQRPGLGKNIQYF
DNA: TGTGCCAGCAGCCAACGCCCGGGGCTAGGGAAAAACATTCAGTACTTC

length: 16
size: NA
J: TRBJ2-2
D: NA
V: TRBV3-1/TRBV3-2
CDR3: CASSPPGGRGTGELFF
DNA: TGTGCCAGCAGCCCCCCCGGGGGCCGGGGCACCGGGGAGCTGTTTTTT

length: 20
size: NA
J: TRBJ2-1
D: TRBD2
V: TRBV5-5
CDR3: CASSLDGRLAGGDFYNEQFF
DNA: TGTGCCAGCAGCTTGGATGGTAGGCTAGCGGGAGGGGACTTCTACAATGAGCAGTTCTTC

length: 12
size: NA
J: TRBJ2-7
D: NA
V: TRBV5-8
CDR3: CASSKQDLEQYF
DNA: TGTGCCAGCAGCAAACAGGATCTTGAGCAGTACTTC

length: 16
size: NA
J: TRBJ2-7
D: TRBD2
V: TRBV5-1
CDR3: CASSPISASGTYEQYF
DNA: TGCGCCAGCAGCCCCATTTCCGCTAGCGGGACCTACGAGCAGTACTTC

length: 14
size: NA
J: TRBJ1-4
D: NA
V: TRBV14
CDR3: CASSPGGGFEKLFF
DNA: TGTGCCAGCAGCCCGGGGGGGGGCTTCGAAAAACTGTTTTTT

length: 14
size: NA
J: TRBJ1-2
D: NA
V: TRBV6-5
CDR3: CASSPDGAADGYTF
DNA: TGTGCCAGCAGCCCGGACGGGGCTGCGGATGGCTACACCTTC

length: 10
size: once
J: TRBJ2-1
D: TRBD2
V: TRBV20-1
CDR3: CSAMTSDLFF
DNA: TGCAGTGCAATGACTAGCGACCTGTTCTTC

length: 15
size: NA
J: TRBJ2-7
D: NA
V: TRBV5-1
CDR3: CASSLGIRGDHEQYF
DNA: TGCGCCAGCAGCTTGGGCATCCGAGGGGACCACGAGCAGTACTTC

length: 16
size: once
J: TRBJ1-2
D: TRBD1
V: TRBV19
CDR3: CASSLIKGQLNYGYTF
DNA: TGTGCCAGTAGCCTAATCAAGGGACAGCTGAACTATGGCTACACCTTC

length: 13
size: NA
J: TRBJ1-5
D: NA
V: TRBV19
CDR3: CASRAGRDQPQHF
DNA: TGTGCCAGTAGGGCAGGGCGCGATCAGCCCCAGCATTTT

length: 16
size: NA
J: TRBJ2-5
D: TRBD1
V: TRBV19
CDR3: CASSIEQGGIGETQYF
DNA: TGTGCCAGTAGTATAGAGCAAGGGGGCATTGGAGAGACCCAGTACTTC